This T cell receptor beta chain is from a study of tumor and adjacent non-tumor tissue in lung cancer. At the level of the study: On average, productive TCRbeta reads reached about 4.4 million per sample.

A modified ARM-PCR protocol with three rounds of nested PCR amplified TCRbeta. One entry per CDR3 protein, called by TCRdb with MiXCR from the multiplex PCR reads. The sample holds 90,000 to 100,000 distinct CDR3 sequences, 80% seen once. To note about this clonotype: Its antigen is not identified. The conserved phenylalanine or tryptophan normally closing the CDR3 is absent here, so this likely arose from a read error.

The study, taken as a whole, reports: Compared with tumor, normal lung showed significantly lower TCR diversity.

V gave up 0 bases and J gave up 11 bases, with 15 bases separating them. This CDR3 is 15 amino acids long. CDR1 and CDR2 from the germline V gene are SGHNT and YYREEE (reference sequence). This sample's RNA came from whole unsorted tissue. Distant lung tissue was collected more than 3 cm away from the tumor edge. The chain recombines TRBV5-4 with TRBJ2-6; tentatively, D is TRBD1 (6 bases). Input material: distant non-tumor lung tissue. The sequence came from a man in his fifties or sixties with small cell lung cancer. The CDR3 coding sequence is TGTGCCAGCAGCTTGGCCGCTGCACAGGGTGACGTCCTGACTTCC. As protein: CASSLAAAQGDVLTS.